Listed here are 3 T cell receptor beta chains from one sample, sequenced in a study of control samples from healthy donors and cancer patients. Method: immunoSEQ multiplex PCR; TCRdb's copy keeps in-frame clones and lacks some. The profile shows about 220,000 clones, just under 95% of them singletons. Sequencing input: blood. These receptors were obtained from a man aged 45 to 65 in good health.

This clone appeared once. V gene TRBV19 combines with J gene TRBJ2-7; tentative D call: TRBD2 (6 bases). V lost 5 bases, J lost 4 bases, and 15 bases lay in between. From germline, CDR1 is LNHDA and CDR2 SQIVND (reference sequence). The CDR3 is 14 residues long. CDR3 region: CASSPRRDSYEQYF. The CDR3 nucleotides are TGTGCCAGTAGTCCACGGAGGGACTCATACGAGCAGTACTTC.

The rearrangement links TRBV6-2 or TRBV6-3 to TRBJ2-3; unclear D gene. V lost 5 bases and J lost 5, with 17 bases in between. This CDR3 has 15 residues. CDR1 is MNHEY, CDR2 SVGEGT, per germline. The CDR3 DNA follows: TGTGCCAGCAGTACCGGACCGCTTGGAGAAGATACGCAGTATTTT. This encodes CASSTGPLGEDTQYF.

The V gene is TRBV11-2, the J gene TRBJ2-3; TRBD1 agrees at 7 bases. The CDR3 runs 15 residues. After removal of 4 bases from V and 4 bases from J, the junction contained 8 bases not matched to a gene. The germline V gene has CDR1 SGHAT and CDR2 FQNNGV. The CDR3 DNA reads TGTGCCAGCAGCTCACGGACAGGCCAGGCAGATACGCAGTATTTT. Amino acids: CASSSRTGQADTQYF.